These 21 T cell receptor beta chains came from one sample sequenced in a study of naive and memory T cell subsets. The library had UMIs added by 3' ligation of an oligonucleotide to TCR cDNA. The SP2 primer and nested alpha and beta constant region primers amplified ligated cDNA in four rounds. MiXCR, applied by TCRdb to the 5' RACE reads, yields one record per CDR3 protein. The profile shows 32,000 or so distinct CDR3 sequences, roughly 17% of them singletons. These receptors came from a female donor in good health.

This clonotype was seen more than once but under ten times. At one end the junction does not follow the germline gene, possibly because of a read error. This chain uses TRBV11-2 with TRBJ1-1; D not resolved. The CDR3 contains 11 residues. Germline V gene sequence: CDR1 SGHAT, CDR2 FQNNGV. The CDR3 DNA reads TGTGCCAGCAGCCTAGAAACTGAAGCTTTCTTT. This sequence encodes CASSLETEAFF.

This chain connects TRBV5-1 to TRBJ1-1, with D possibly matching TRBD1 (5 bases). The V end was cut by 3 bases, the J end by 4 bases, with 16 bases between. Germline V gene sequence: CDR1 SGHRS, CDR2 YFSETQ. This CDR3 spans 15 amino acids. CDR3 nucleotides: TGCGCCAGCAGCTATGACGACAGAGCGGGCACTGAAGCTTTCTTT. Its translation is CASSYDDRAGTEAFF.

This clonotype came up many times. This chain connects TRBV20-1 to TRBJ1-1, with TRBD1 as a possible D gene (6 bases). CDR1 is DFQATT, CDR2 SNEGSKA, per germline (reference sequence). The V end lost 1 base, the J end lost 11 bases, and 8 bases lay between the germline ends. This CDR3 is 10 amino acids long. CDR3 sequence reads: CSARVGGAFF. For the CDR3, the DNA is TGCAGTGCTAGAGTAGGGGGGGCTTTCTTT.

This clonotype was counted a few times. A much more abundant neighbour one base away suggests this may be a read error. The chain is built from TRBV5-4 and TRBJ1-2; D possibly corresponds to TRBD1 (6 bases). Germline V gives CDR1 SGHNT, CDR2 YYREEE (reference sequence). CDR3 length: 15 amino acids. CDR3 in amino acids: CASSRQARANYGDTF. The CDR3 DNA reads as TGTGCCAGCAGCCGACAGGCCAGAGCTAACTATGGCGACACCTTC.

CDR3 coding DNA: TGCGCCAGTCTTATGGGGGGGACCTACAATGAGCAGTTCTTC. Protein: CASLMGGTYNEQFF. This rearrangement joins TRBV5-1 to TRBJ2-1; TRBD2 aligns across 7 bases. Trimming took 8 bases from V and 2 from J; bases not matched to a gene: 7. CDR1 and CDR2 (germline): SGHRS, YFSETQ. CDR3 length equals 14 residues.

This chain uses TRBV6-1 with TRBJ2-2; 7 nucleotides match TRBD1. The CDR3 has 17 amino acids. V lost 7 bases, J lost 7 bases, and 18 bases stayed unmatched. In germline, CDR1 is MNHNS, CDR2 SASEGT. CDR3 coding DNA: TGTGCCAGCAAGGACGTCTGGCAGGGGGTTTCGGGCGGGGAGCTGTTTTTT. Amino acid sequence: CASKDVWQGVSGGELFF.

This clonotype was recorded many times. This rearrangement joins TRBV29-1 to TRBJ1-2; 7 bases line up with TRBD1. Germline CDR1 is SQVTM and CDR2 is ANQGSEA. The CDR3 extends over 21 amino acids. The V segment lost 0 bases and the J segment 4 bases; nucleotides outside the gene matches: 26. CDR3: CSVEDRGRTGLPQGVVYGYTF. The CDR3 DNA is TGCAGCGTTGAAGATCGAGGTCGTACAGGGCTCCCCCAGGGGGTTGTCTATGGCTACACCTTC. Combining the CDR3 with reference TRBV29-1 and TRBJ1-2 gives the whole variable domain SAVISQKPSRDICQRGTSLTIQCQVDSQVTMMFWYRQQPGQSLTLIATANQGSEATYESGFVIDKFPISRPNLTFSTLTVSNMSPEDSSIYLCSVEDRGRTGLPQGVVYGYTFGSGTRLTVV.

This clonotype was seen only a few times. V usage is TRBV20-1 and J usage is TRBJ2-3; D is undetermined. This CDR3 region has 13 residues. V was pared by 3 bases and J by 1 base, with 8 bases between. CDR1 and CDR2 (germline): DFQATT, SNEGSKA (reference sequence). The CDR3 protein is CSASKSGTDTQYF. The DNA of the CDR3 is TGCAGTGCTAGCAAGAGTGGCACAGATACGCAGTATTTT.

Ten or more counts support this clonotype. Here the CDR3 DNA reads TGCAGTGCTACCGGGGACCAGACTTCACCCCTCCACTTT. It codes for CSATGDQTSPLHF. The chain couples TRBV20-1 to TRBJ1-6, with a weak D call TRBD1 (5 bases). Trimming removed 4 bases at V and 9 bases at J, with 13 bases between. Germline V CDR1 and CDR2: DFQATT, SNEGSKA (reference sequence). CDR3 size: 13 residues.

This clonotype was recorded many times. The rearrangement joins TRBV5-1 to TRBJ1-6; D is unclear. The CDR3 spans 16 residues. V lost 4 bases and J lost 5, with 16 bases in between. The germline CDR1 and CDR2 sequences are SGHRS and YFSETQ. CDR3 loop: CASSHHLHKNNSPLHF. The CDR3 nucleotides read TGCGCCAGCAGCCATCATCTCCACAAAAATAATTCACCCCTCCACTTT.

This clonotype was counted between two and nine times. V usage is TRBV20-1 and J usage is TRBJ2-7; 8 bases line up with TRBD1. The CDR3 has 18 amino acids. V shed 2 bases, J shed 2 bases, and the junction held 17 bases outside the gene matches. Germline loops: CDR1 DFQATT, CDR2 SNEGSKA (reference sequence). This CDR3 reads CSARSWPRGLSRPYEQYF. As DNA, the CDR3 is TGCAGTGCTAGATCCTGGCCCAGGGGGCTAAGCCGGCCCTACGAGCAGTACTTC.

This chain uses TRBV2 with TRBJ1-5; tentatively, D is TRBD1 (5 bases). From germline, CDR1 is SNHLY and CDR2 FYNNEI. The germline V and J ends were trimmed by 8 bases and 4 bases, with 15 bases remaining between them. The CDR3 is 14 residues long. This chain's CDR3 is CASALDSQNQPQHF. CDR3 in DNA: TGTGCCAGCGCGCTTGACAGCCAAAATCAGCCCCAGCATTTT.

This clonotype was counted many times. This sequence joins TRBV7-3 and TRBJ2-1; 8 bases are shared with TRBD1. Germline loops: CDR1 SGHTA, CDR2 FQGTGA. This CDR3 spans 15 amino acids. Unmatched junction bases numbered 9, after V lost 6 bases and J lost 5 bases. As DNA, the CDR3 is TGTGCCAGCAGTTCGGGACAGGTAATGGACAATGAGCAGTTCTTC. It specifies CASSSGQVMDNEQFF.

Many counts were recorded for this clonotype. The genes are TRBV6-1 and TRBJ2-7; TRBD1 matches 9 bases. V shed 7 bases and J 0 bases; nucleotides not matched to a gene: 10. CDR3 size: 16 residues. Germline V gene sequence: CDR1 MNHNS, CDR2 SASEGT. Written as DNA, the CDR3 is TGTGCCAGCAACTGGGGGGACAGGGTGAACTCCTACGAGCAGTACTTC. The encoded protein is CASNWGDRVNSYEQYF.

This clonotype was recorded at least ten times. The chain carries TRBV6-5 and TRBJ2-5; D may be TRBD2 (5 bases). The CDR3 is made up of 16 amino acids. Trimming removed 0 bases from V and 5 bases from J, with 16 bases in between. Germline assignment: CDR1 MNHEY and CDR2 SVGAGI. For the CDR3, the DNA is TGTGCCAGCAGTTACTCAGGAGGATCCCCATCGGAGACCCAGTACTTC. This translates into CASSYSGGSPSETQYF.

The chain couples TRBV6-6 to TRBJ2-7; 8 bases fit TRBD1. Germline V gene data show CDR1 as MNHNY and CDR2 as SVGAGI (reference sequence). The CDR3 totals 15 residues. The V and J ends lost 5 bases and 0 bases, in that order; junction bases with no gene match: 6. The CDR3 is CASSPRDRSSYEQYF. CDR3 in DNA: TGTGCCAGCAGTCCCCGGGACAGGAGCTCCTACGAGCAGTACTTC.

The V call is TRBV7-8, the J call TRBJ2-1; D unresolved. Germline V gene sequence: CDR1 SGHVS, CDR2 FQNEAQ. V was clipped by 0 bases and J by 5 bases, with 8 bases between them. The CDR3 loop spans 14 amino acids. The CDR3 region is CASSLAQSNNEQFF. As DNA, the CDR3 is TGTGCCAGCAGCTTAGCACAAAGCAACAATGAGCAGTTCTTC.

This clonotype appeared many times. This chain connects TRBV20-1 to TRBJ1-1, with no clear D. Trimming shortened V by 4 bases and J by 0 bases, and 6 bases separated the two germline ends. Germline CDR1 DFQATT, CDR2 SNEGSKA (reference sequence). The CDR3 loop spans 12 amino acids. CDR3 nucleotide sequence: TGCAGTGCTACCCCGTTGAACACTGAAGCTTTCTTT. Translating it yields CSATPLNTEAFF.

This clonotype came up many times. CDR3 sequence reads: CASSSTGVSYNEQFF. In DNA, the CDR3 is TGTGCCAGCTCAAGCACAGGGGTCTCCTACAATGAGCAGTTCTTC. The chain employs TRBV6-5 and TRBJ2-1, with 7 bases identical to TRBD1. This CDR3 region has 15 residues. Germline CDR1 reads MNHEY; CDR2 reads SVGAGI. Trimming removed 8 bases from V and 0 bases from J; junction bases left unmatched: 7.

This chain uses TRBV5-4 with TRBJ2-5; possible D gene TRBD1, 6 bases. Trimming took 2 bases from V and 1 from J, leaving 12 bases between them. The CDR3 has 15 residues. CDR1 and CDR2 from the germline V gene are SGHNT and YYREEE (reference sequence). CDR3 coding DNA: TGTGCCAGCAGCTTCCAGGACAGAGTCCAAGAGACCCAGTACTTC. Translating it yields CASSFQDRVQETQYF.

This clonotype appeared a few times. J is TRBJ1-1 and V is TRBV6-5, with a weak D call TRBD1 (5 bases). The V gene's germline CDR1 is MNHEY and CDR2 SVGAGI. There are 14 residues in the CDR3. Trimming took 7 bases from V and 2 from J, leaving 14 bases between them. CDR3 nucleotides: TGTGCCAGCACCCCGGACACTAGAAACACTGAAGCTTTCTTT. It encodes CASTPDTRNTEAFF.